This TCR beta chain came from a study of cytomegalovirus exposure and HLA in healthy donors. Points from the study as a whole: An analysis that was carried out later associated approximately 17,000 TCR beta sequences with HLA alleles at 0.05 false discovery rate. Fewer N-insertions than the roughly 670-donor mean were reportedly shown by an Asian-associated ancestry cluster in a later analysis.

On this clone itself: The target antigen is unknown.

The study ran its PCR with 60 Vbeta and 13 Jbeta primers. Assay used: immunoSEQ multiplex PCR; TCRdb lists only in-frame clones, some missing. Among almost 200,000 clones listed, around 85% were seen once. V lost 9 bases and J lost 1, with 9 bases in between. The CDR3 length is 12 residues. Germline values: CDR1 MNHEY, CDR2 SVGAGI. This sequence was found in a woman aged 45-60 years in good health and CMV-seronegative. The material sequenced was PBMCs. This chain uses TRBV6-5 with TRBJ1-1; maybe TRBD1 (6 bases). The CDR3 DNA follows: TGTGCCAGTCAGACAGGGAACACTGAAGCTTTCTTT. Its protein product is CASQTGNTEAFF.